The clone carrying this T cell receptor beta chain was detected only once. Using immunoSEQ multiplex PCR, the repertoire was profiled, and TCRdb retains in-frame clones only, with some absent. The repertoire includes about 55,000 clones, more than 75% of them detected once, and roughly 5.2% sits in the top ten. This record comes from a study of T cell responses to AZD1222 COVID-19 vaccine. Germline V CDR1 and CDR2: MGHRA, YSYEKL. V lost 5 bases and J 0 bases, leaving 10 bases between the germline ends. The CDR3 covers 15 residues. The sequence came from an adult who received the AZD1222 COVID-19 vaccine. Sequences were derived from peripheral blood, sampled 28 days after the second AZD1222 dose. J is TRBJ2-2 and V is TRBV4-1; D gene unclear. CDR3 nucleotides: TGCGCCAGCAGCTATGGTGGTCCGAACACCGGGGAGCTGTTTTTT. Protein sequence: CASSYGGPNTGELFF.